This TCR beta chain was captured by sequencing in a study of blood T cells in healthy people across ages. With a J-beta primer mix and a sample-barcoded 5' primer, a second PCR ran roughly 6 to 11 cycles. Via MiXCR, TCRdb re-called the 5' RACE reads, giving one row per CDR3 protein. This sample yields about 1,800,000 distinct CDR3 sequences, of which approximately 28% are seen a single time; 7.7% belongs to the top ten. This clonotype was seen many times. From germline, CDR1 is SGHAT and CDR2 FQNNGV. V lost 1 base, J lost 4 bases, and 6 bases stayed unmatched. CDR3 length equals 15 residues. Material for sequencing was blood. V gene TRBV11-2 combines with J gene TRBJ2-7; 8 bases are a match to TRBD2. The receptor's source is a woman aged 25 to 39 in good health. CDR3 residues: CASSLVLAEPYEQYF. The CDR3 nucleotides are TGTGCCAGCAGCTTAGTACTAGCGGAACCATACGAGCAGTACTTC.